These 29 T cell receptor beta chains were sequenced from one sample in a study of response to subunit inactivated influenza vaccine. TCRdb ran MiXCR on the RT-PCR reads and lists one entry per CDR3 protein. The sample lists about 780,000 distinct CDR3 sequences; about 18% were seen once. The sequenced sample was PBMCs from blood, obtained 5 days after vaccination. The receptor source for this set is a man between 45 and 60 years old who received an inactivated influenza vaccine.

The CDR3 DNA sequence: TGTGCCAGCAGCTCCCCAGCGGGAGTGGGTAATGAGCAGTTCTTC. This encodes CASSSPAGVGNEQFF. The V call is TRBV11-2, the J call TRBJ2-1; 8 bases fit TRBD2. V trimming: 4 bases; J trimming: 7 bases; junction bases outside the gene matches: 9. CDR1 and CDR2 (germline): SGHAT, FQNNGV. The CDR3 contains 15 residues. The entire variable domain, with the rest obtained from reference TRBV11-2 and TRBJ2-1, is as follows: EAGVAQSPRYKIIEKRQSVAFWCNPISGHATLYWYQQILGQGPKLLIQFQNNGVVDDSQLPKDRFSAERLKGVDSTLKIQPAKLEDSAVYLCASSSPAGVGNEQFFGPGTRLTVL.

The chain combines TRBV19 with TRBJ1-4; D unclear. The ends were cut back, 8 bases at V and 4 bases at J, with 11 bases in the middle. The CDR3 is 13 residues long. Per germline, CDR1 LNHDA and CDR2 SQIVND (reference sequence). The DNA for the CDR3 is TGTGCCAGTGCCGACGGGAATAATGAAAAACTGTTTTTT. This codes for CASADGNNEKLFF.

The gene calls are TRBV12-3 or TRBV12-4 and TRBJ2-7, with 9 bases that match TRBD1. The CDR3 has 14 residues. V lost 6 bases and J lost 2; bases outside the gene matches: 5. The CDR3 sequence is CASRKGQGPYEQYF. DNA for the CDR3: TGTGCCAGCAGGAAGGGACAGGGACCCTACGAGCAGTACTTC.

V and J are TRBV20-1 and TRBJ2-2; a weak D match, TRBD1 (6 bases). The germline V gene has CDR1 DFQATT and CDR2 SNEGSKA (reference sequence). Trimming shortened V by 2 bases and J by 2 bases, and 15 bases separated the two germline ends. The CDR3 extends over 16 amino acids. CDR3 region: CSARLGPGTNTGELFF. The CDR3 region has the DNA TGCAGTGCTAGACTCGGGCCCGGGACAAACACCGGGGAGCTGTTTTTT.

CDR3 amino acids: CASTPGSRGGSGANVLTF. The CDR3 DNA sequence: TGCGCCAGCACCCCCGGCAGCCGGGGTGGATCTGGGGCCAACGTCCTGACTTTC. This chain uses TRBV5-1 with TRBJ2-6; the D gene is possibly TRBD2 (5 bases). The CDR3 length is 18 residues. The germline gives CDR1 SGHRS, CDR2 YFSETQ. V gave up 6 bases and J gave up 1 base, with 20 bases separating them.

In its sample, this clonotype was seen many times. This rearrangement joins TRBV12-3 or TRBV12-4 to TRBJ1-6; weak D call: TRBD1 (6 bases). This CDR3 region has 15 residues. V lost 1 base, J lost 9 bases, and 13 bases lay in between. The CDR3 loop is CASSLVRGLVSPLHF. The CDR3 DNA is TGTGCCAGCAGTTTAGTTCGGGGGCTCGTTTCACCCCTCCACTTT.

This clonotype appeared a few times. V gene TRBV5-1 combines with J gene TRBJ2-1, with D unclear. The CDR3 totals 14 residues. CDR1 is SGHRS, CDR2 YFSETQ, per germline. The V and J ends lost 0 bases and 6 bases respectively, with 10 bases between them. CDR3 protein: CASSLAAFSNEQFF. The CDR3 DNA reads as TGCGCCAGCAGCTTGGCGGCGTTCAGCAATGAGCAGTTCTTC.

The rearrangement uses TRBV20-1 and TRBJ2-7; possibly TRBD1 or TRBD2 for D (7 bases each). Germline values: CDR1 DFQATT, CDR2 SNEGSKA (reference sequence). V was cut by 3 bases and J by 4 bases, with 13 bases left in between. The CDR3 loop spans 13 amino acids. The CDR3 here is CSASRGGRYEQYF. The CDR3 DNA is TGCAGTGCTAGCAGGGGGGGCAGGTACGAGCAGTACTTC.

The chain combines TRBV6-5 with TRBJ2-1; TRBD1 or TRBD2 may be the D gene (5 bases each). Germline V gene data show CDR1 as MNHEY and CDR2 as SVGAGI. The CDR3 runs 15 residues. V lost 4 bases to trimming and J lost 4 bases, with 14 bases between them. DNA of the CDR3: TGTGCCAGCAGTTTCCGGGACGGAGGATACAATGAGCAGTTCTTC. This codes for CASSFRDGGYNEQFF.

The CDR3, as DNA: TGCGCCAGCAGCCAAGATAGGGCAGGGATGAATTCACCCCTCCACTTT. Encoded protein: CASSQDRAGMNSPLHF. The rearrangement uses TRBV4-3 and TRBJ1-6; D may be TRBD1 (5 bases). This CDR3 is built from 16 residues. The V end lost 0 bases, the J end lost 7 bases, and 13 bases lay between the germline ends. The germline V gene has CDR1 LGHNA and CDR2 YSLEER.

This clonotype has at least ten counts. The rearrangement joins TRBV7-6 to TRBJ1-3; TRBD1 might be the D (5 bases). This CDR3 spans 18 amino acids. V was trimmed by 5 bases and J by 0 bases, leaving 20 bases between them. Germline values: CDR1 SGHVS, CDR2 FNYEAQ. CDR3 sequence (DNA): TGTGCCAGCAGCCTCTGGGACCGCGATATTACCTCTGGAAACACCATATATTTT. Amino acid sequence: CASSLWDRDITSGNTIYF.

The table lists this clonotype with a few counts. The gene calls are TRBV4-3 and TRBJ1-2; D is possibly TRBD1 (5 bases). The CDR3 is 15 residues long. Trimming removed 4 bases at V and 0 bases at J, with 12 bases between. CDR1 and CDR2 (germline): LGHNA, YSLEER. This CDR3 reads CASSPRLGANYGYTF. The DNA for the CDR3 is TGCGCCAGCAGCCCTAGACTGGGGGCTAACTATGGCTACACCTTC.

The V and J genes are TRBV5-5 and TRBJ2-5; no clear D gene. Trimming took off 1 base at V and 5 bases at J, with 9 bases between the two ends. The CDR3 totals 13 residues. Germline V lookup: CDR1 SGHKS, CDR2 YYEKEE (reference sequence). CDR3 protein: CASSLIGVETQYF. The CDR3 region has the DNA TGTGCCAGCAGCTTGATCGGTGTCGAGACCCAGTACTTC.

V usage is TRBV12-3 or TRBV12-4 and J usage is TRBJ2-4; D not certain. This CDR3 region has 17 residues. The ends were cut back, 5 bases at V and 3 bases at J, with 20 bases in the middle. Written as DNA, the CDR3 is TGTGCCAGCAGTGACGCCCCGGGCCCATACGGCAAAAACATTCAGTACTTC. Protein product: CASSDAPGPYGKNIQYF.

This clonotype was seen a handful of times. The chain joins TRBV20-1 to TRBJ2-7, with 15 bases matching TRBD2. Germline assignment: CDR1 DFQATT and CDR2 SNEGSKA (reference sequence). The CDR3 totals 17 residues. V gave up 0 bases and J gave up 2 bases; unmatched junction bases: 5. The CDR3 nucleotides are TGCAGTGCTAGAGATAGGGGACTAGCGGGAGGTACCTACGAGCAGTACTTC. Translation: CSARDRGLAGGTYEQYF.

This sequence joins TRBV20-1 and TRBJ1-1; no clear D. The germline CDR1 and CDR2 sequences are DFQATT and SNEGSKA (reference sequence). This CDR3 comprises 14 residues. The V and J ends lost 0 bases and 4 bases respectively, with 12 bases between them. This chain's CDR3 is CSARDGSYGTEAFF. In nucleotides, the CDR3 is TGCAGTGCTAGAGACGGGTCGTACGGCACTGAAGCTTTCTTT.

This clonotype was detected many times. Here the CDR3 DNA reads TGCAGCGTTGAAGATCAGGCAGGGGTGGGAGAGACCCAGTACTTC. This translates into CSVEDQAGVGETQYF. The J gene is TRBJ2-5, the V gene TRBV29-1; D may be TRBD1 (6 bases). The V end was cut by 0 bases, the J end by 4 bases, with 15 bases between. This CDR3 is built from 15 residues. CDR1 and CDR2 (germline): SQVTM, ANQGSEA.

The chain combines TRBV24-1 with TRBJ2-2; 11 nucleotides align to TRBD1. Germline CDR1 is KGHDR and CDR2 is SFDVKD. Losses at the gene ends were 4 bases for V and 6 bases for J; bases not matched to a gene: 9. The CDR3 length is 17 residues. This chain's CDR3 is CATSDHVRDRGSGELFF. DNA for the CDR3: TGTGCCACCAGTGACCACGTCCGGGACAGGGGGTCCGGGGAGCTGTTTTTT.

The table lists this clonotype with a count of one. The V call is TRBV18, the J call TRBJ1-2; possibly TRBD1 for D (6 bases). Deletions cut 3 bases from V and 4 bases from J, with 12 bases between. The CDR3 spans 14 residues. Per germline, CDR1 KGHSH and CDR2 LQKENI. As DNA, the CDR3 is TGTGCCAGCTCACCGGACAGATCTAGCTATGGCTACACCTTC. It yields the protein CASSPDRSSYGYTF.

The rearrangement links TRBV20-1 to TRBJ1-2, with D tentatively TRBD1 (5 bases). This CDR3 is built from 15 residues. Germline-derived CDR1 and CDR2 are DFQATT and SNEGSKA (reference sequence). The V gene lost 0 bases and the J gene lost 4 bases, with 15 bases spanning the gap. CDR3 sequence (DNA): TGCAGTGCTAGAGATGGGGGGGGAGGTAGCTATGGCTACACCTTC. This gives the protein CSARDGGGGSYGYTF.

This clonotype was seen more than once but under ten times. The chain joins TRBV28 to TRBJ2-1, with 10 bases matching TRBD2. The CDR3 totals 18 residues. The V and J ends lost 5 bases and 0 bases, in that order; junction bases with no gene match: 10. In germline, CDR1 is MDHEN, CDR2 SYDVKM. Here the CDR3 DNA reads TGTGCCAGCAGTCCTCTTCTGGCTAGCGGGAGCTCCTACAATGAGCAGTTCTTC. It translates to CASSPLLASGSSYNEQFF.

In this sample, this clonotype turned up a few times. V gene TRBV28 combines with J gene TRBJ2-1; either TRBD1 or TRBD2 may supply D (6 bases each). The CDR3 totals 16 residues. Germline V gene sequence: CDR1 MDHEN, CDR2 SYDVKM. V shed 5 bases and J shed 7 bases, with 21 bases lying between them. The DNA for the CDR3 is TGTGCCAGCAGTCCCTCCGGGGGCGCAGGGAGTAATGAGCAGTTCTTC. Translation: CASSPSGGAGSNEQFF. Complete variable domain (other parts from reference TRBV28 and TRBJ2-1): DVKVTQSSRYLVKRTGEKVFLECVQDMDHENMFWYRQDPGLGLRLIYFSYDVKMKEKGDIPEGYSVSREKKERFSLILESASTNQTSMYLCASSPSGGAGSNEQFFGPGTRLTVL.

This rearrangement joins TRBV5-5 to TRBJ2-5; D is unclear. V was cut by 2 bases and J by 2 bases, with 10 bases left in between. The CDR3 consists of 14 residues. The germline gives CDR1 SGHKS, CDR2 YYEKEE (reference sequence). CDR3 residues: CASSLTPKQETQYF. CDR3 coding DNA: TGTGCCAGCAGCTTAACACCGAAGCAAGAGACCCAGTACTTC.

This clonotype was observed a handful of times. V is TRBV12-3 or TRBV12-4 and J is TRBJ2-2; D is unclear. The length of the CDR3 is 15 residues. The germline V and J ends were trimmed by 7 bases and 3 bases, with 15 bases remaining between them. The CDR3 DNA sequence: TGTGCCAGCAAACCACAGCGTCACGACACCGGGGAGCTGTTTTTT. Translating it yields CASKPQRHDTGELFF.

This clonotype showed up just a few times. The gene calls are TRBV4-2 and TRBJ2-3, with 7 bases fitting TRBD2. V lost 0 bases, J lost 0 bases, and 9 bases stayed unmatched. CDR1 is LGHNA and CDR2 is YNFKEQ in the germline V gene. The CDR3 runs 18 residues. CDR3 amino acids: CASSQEPRRRGSTDTQYF. As DNA, the CDR3 is TGTGCCAGCAGCCAAGAACCCCGTAGGCGGGGGAGCACAGATACGCAGTATTTT.

This clonotype was detected ten times or more. V and J are TRBV5-1 and TRBJ2-3; D gene ambiguous. Trimming took 0 bases from V and 4 from J, leaving 9 bases between them. Germline V gene sequence: CDR1 SGHRS, CDR2 YFSETQ. The CDR3 has 14 residues. This chain's CDR3 is CASSLGIQSDTQYF. The CDR3 DNA is TGCGCCAGCAGCTTGGGTATCCAGTCAGATACGCAGTATTTT.

This clonotype was detected only a few times. V gene TRBV10-3 combines with J gene TRBJ1-2; no clear D gene. Trimming removed 2 bases at V and 8 bases at J, with 9 bases between. The germline V gene encodes CDR1 ENHRY and CDR2 SYGVKD. The CDR3 totals 12 residues. In DNA, the CDR3 is TGTGCCATCAGTGAGACAGCCATAGGCTACACCTTC. Its protein product is CAISETAIGYTF.

This sequence joins TRBV27 and TRBJ2-1; D could derive from TRBD1 or TRBD2 (5 bases each). The CDR3 length is 12 residues. CDR1 and CDR2 (germline): MNHEY, SMNVEV (reference sequence). Trimming shortened V by 7 bases and J by 9 bases, and 13 bases separated the two germline ends. The CDR3 protein is CASKQPRGEQFF. The CDR3 nucleotides read TGTGCCAGCAAGCAACCGAGGGGTGAGCAGTTCTTC.

This clonotype was counted a few times. This chain links TRBV12-3 or TRBV12-4 with TRBJ2-7, with 11 bases matching TRBD2. V trimming: 6 bases; J trimming: 4 bases; junction bases outside the gene matches: 11. The CDR3 covers 16 residues. The CDR3 loop reads CASSRSGGLAVYEQYF. DNA for the CDR3: TGTGCCAGCAGCAGATCAGGGGGACTAGCGGTTTACGAGCAGTACTTC.